The clone carrying this T cell receptor beta chain showed up just a few times. Antigen specificity is unknown. The data originate from a study of cytomegalovirus exposure and HLA in healthy donors. Study overall: There were around 100 million unique TCR beta sequences, drawn from some 180 million T cells, in an earlier analysis.

This PCR relied on a set of 60 Vbeta primers and 13 Jbeta primers. The protocol was immunoSEQ multiplex PCR, while the TCRdb copy is restricted to in-frame clones and leaves out a portion. Of 60,000 to 85,000 clones in the sample, more than 65% are singletons; the top ten hold 12%. Whole-study findings and limits: For cytomegalovirus status, the classifier reportedly gave diagnoses with high specificity and sensitivity. It was taken for granted in presence/absence analyses that sequencing depth across donors was roughly uniform. CMV antigen specificity of three CMV-associated chains was confirmed in vitro.

The CDR3 is 15 residues long. Trimming cost V 5 bases and J 4 bases, with 12 bases left between them. The germline V gene encodes CDR1 MNHEY and CDR2 SMNVEV (reference sequence). The V and J genes are TRBV27 and TRBJ1-6; a possible D gene is TRBD1 (5 bases). This sequence was found in a male donor in good health and CMV-seropositive. The sample consisted of PBMCs. The CDR3 loop is CASSLIPGYNSPLHF. In DNA form, the CDR3 reads TGTGCCAGCAGTCTTATCCCAGGGTATAATTCACCCCTCCACTTT.